What follows are 18 T cell receptor beta chains derived from one specimen sequenced in a study of blood T cells in healthy people across ages. Sample-barcoded 5' priming and a J-beta primer mix drove a second PCR of roughly 7 to 11 cycles. TCRdb analysed the 5' RACE reads with MiXCR anew, one entry per CDR3 protein. The repertoire has about 930,000 distinct CDR3 sequences, roughly 29% of them found once; the top ten carry roughly 10%. These data were likewise used in another study, on T cells of mothers and their children.

What was sequenced was blood. The receptors originated from a woman aged 40 to 50 in good health.

This clonotype was observed a handful of times. The chain combines TRBV6-1 with TRBJ2-5; TRBD2 agrees at 7 bases. The CDR3 contains 16 residues. Germline loops: CDR1 MNHNS, CDR2 SASEGT. V was pared by 7 bases and J by 5 bases, with 16 bases of the junction left unmatched. The CDR3 region is CASTRMASGGSETQYF. The CDR3 DNA follows: TGTGCCAGCACTCGAATGGCTAGCGGCGGCTCGGAGACCCAGTACTTC.

This clonotype appeared many times. The rearrangement links TRBV2 to TRBJ2-2; a weak D match, TRBD1 (6 bases). V was pared by 6 bases and J by 4 bases, with 9 bases between. Looked up from germline, CDR1 is SNHLY and CDR2 is FYNNEI. CDR3 size: 13 residues. CDR3 residues: CASRNRVTGELFF. The CDR3 nucleotides read TGTGCCAGCAGGAACAGGGTCACCGGGGAGCTGTTTTTT.

This clonotype was counted many times. The rearrangement uses TRBV6-5 and TRBJ2-7, with TRBD2 as a possible D gene (6 bases). V lost 6 bases, J lost 0 bases, and 15 bases lay in between. The germline V gene has CDR1 MNHEY and CDR2 SVGAGI. This CDR3 is built from 15 residues. The CDR3 loop reads CASSLRRGSSYEQYF. The DNA for the CDR3 is TGTGCCAGCAGCCTCCGCCGGGGGAGCTCCTACGAGCAGTACTTC.

J is TRBJ2-4 and V is TRBV10-2; D remains unclear. Between the trimmed V and J ends, which lost 0 bases and 0 bases, there was a span of 6 bases. The CDR3 spans 15 residues. Germline CDR1 reads WSHSY; CDR2 reads SAAADI. The DNA for the CDR3 is TGCGCCAGCAGTGAGTCGAACCCAGCCAAAAACATTCAGTACTTC. Amino acids: CASSESNPAKNIQYF.

This clonotype came up a few times. The rearrangement links TRBV9 to TRBJ1-1; 7 bases map to TRBD1. This CDR3 has 17 amino acids. V was clipped by 0 bases and J by 4 bases; unmatched bases: 12. Germline V gene sequence: CDR1 SGDLS, CDR2 YYNGEE. CDR3 in amino acids: CASSVVDRVRSSTEAFF. The CDR3 coding sequence is TGTGCCAGCAGCGTAGTCGACAGGGTAAGGTCGAGCACTGAAGCTTTCTTT. Looking up the rest from reference TRBV9 and TRBJ1-1 gives the full variable domain: DSGVTQTPKHLITATGQRVTLRCSPRSGDLSVYWYQQSLDQGLQFLIQYYNGEERAKGNILERFSAQQFPDLHSELNLSSLELGDSALYFCASSVVDRVRSSTEAFFGQGTRLTVV.

This chain connects TRBV7-9 to TRBJ1-1; no firm D call. V lost 8 bases and J lost 7, with 26 bases in between. The germline V gene encodes CDR1 SEHNR and CDR2 FQNEAQ (reference sequence). The CDR3 is made up of 16 amino acids. This CDR3 is CASARPGNKISIEAFF. The CDR3 coding sequence is TGTGCCAGCGCGCGGCCGGGGAATAAGATCTCAATTGAAGCTTTCTTT.

In this sample, this clonotype turned up many times. The chain couples TRBV20-1 to TRBJ2-7, with D hard to call. Germline CDR1 DFQATT, CDR2 SNEGSKA (reference sequence). The CDR3 consists of 15 residues. Trimming pared 2 bases from V and 2 bases from J, leaving 16 bases between. As DNA, the CDR3 is TGCAGTGCTAGATCCTTAGGATCAGGAACCTACGAGCAGTACTTC. This codes for CSARSLGSGTYEQYF.

V gene TRBV10-3 combines with J gene TRBJ1-5, with D possibly being TRBD1 (5 bases). In germline, CDR1 is ENHRY, CDR2 SYGVKD. V lost 4 bases and J 7 bases, leaving 11 bases between the germline ends. The CDR3 length is 13 residues. The CDR3 nucleotides are TGTGCCATCAGTGTGGGGCTGAACCAGCCCCAGCATTTT. Its translation is CAISVGLNQPQHF.

This clonotype was observed many times. The rearrangement uses TRBV10-3 and TRBJ1-4; the match to TRBD1 covers 7 bases. Trimming removed 3 bases from V and 3 bases from J; junction bases left unmatched: 4. CDR3 size: 15 residues. The germline V gene has CDR1 ENHRY and CDR2 SYGVKD. CDR3 nucleotide sequence: TGTGCCATCAGTGACCGGCAGGGGGCTAATGAAAAACTGTTTTTT. Translated, it gives CAISDRQGANEKLFF.

The chain is built from TRBV7-2 and TRBJ2-1; TRBD2 matches at 10 bases. There are 15 residues in the CDR3. Germline lookup yields CDR1 SGHTA and CDR2 FQGNSA. The ends lost 5 bases at V and 9 bases at J; junction bases unmatched: 10. In nucleotides, the CDR3 is TGTGCCAGCAGCCACCTAGCGGGGGAAGGGGGTGAGCAGTTCTTC. This codes for CASSHLAGEGGEQFF.

In its sample, this clonotype was seen a few times. This chain connects TRBV20-1 to TRBJ2-3; 8 bases fit TRBD2. Germline lookup yields CDR1 DFQATT and CDR2 SNEGSKA (reference sequence). V lost 4 bases to trimming and J lost 6 bases; unmatched junction nucleotides: 9. The CDR3 runs to 14 residues. The CDR3: CSANQGPGGDTQYF. The DNA of the CDR3 is TGCAGTGCTAATCAGGGGCCGGGGGGGGATACGCAGTATTTT.

This clonotype was counted ten times or more. The chain combines TRBV29-1 with TRBJ1-2; D is uncertain. CDR1 is SQVTM, CDR2 ANQGSEA, per germline. The V gene lost 4 bases and the J gene lost 2 bases, with 11 bases spanning the gap. This CDR3 is 13 amino acids long. The CDR3 coding sequence is TGCAGCGTTGGCGAAGGGCCCAACTATGGCTACACCTTC. Protein sequence: CSVGEGPNYGYTF. Full variable domain (missing parts from reference TRBV29-1 and TRBJ1-2): SAVISQKPSRDICQRGTSLTIQCQVDSQVTMMFWYRQQPGQSLTLIATANQGSEATYESGFVIDKFPISRPNLTFSTLTVSNMSPEDSSIYLCSVGEGPNYGYTFGSGTRLTVV.

The V and J genes are TRBV5-1 and TRBJ2-1; possibly TRBD1 or TRBD2 for D (5 bases each). This CDR3 is 15 amino acids long. The ends were cut back, 3 bases at V and 0 bases at J, with 10 bases in the middle. Germline CDR1 and CDR2: SGHRS and YFSETQ. CDR3 sequence: CASSSRGSSYNEQFF. CDR3 in DNA: TGCGCCAGCAGCTCGAGGGGCAGCTCCTACAATGAGCAGTTCTTC.

This clonotype was counted many times. This sequence joins TRBV7-8 and TRBJ2-3; 11 nucleotides match TRBD1. This CDR3 has 15 residues. Per the germline V gene, CDR1 is SGHVS and CDR2 is FQNEAQ. Trimming at V came to 4 bases and at J to 5 bases, leaving 5 bases not matched to a gene. CDR3 bases: TGTGCCAGCAGCTCCGGGACAGGGGGAAGAGATACGCAGTATTTT. This translates into CASSSGTGGRDTQYF. The complete variable domain, with remaining parts taken from reference TRBV7-8 and TRBJ2-3, reads GAGVSQSPRYKVAKRGQDVALRCDPISGHVSLFWYQQALGQGPEFLTYFQNEAQLDKSGLPSDRFFAERPEGSVSTLKIQRTQQEDSAVYLCASSSGTGGRDTQYFGPGTRLTVL.

This clonotype was counted a few times. J is TRBJ1-5 and V is TRBV18; D not resolved. The CDR3 has 15 amino acids. Trimming removed 3 bases from V and 3 bases from J, with 12 bases in between. Germline loops: CDR1 KGHSH, CDR2 LQKENI. CDR3 region: CASSPGEGNNQPQHF. The CDR3 DNA follows: TGTGCCAGCTCACCCGGAGAGGGAAACAATCAGCCCCAGCATTTT.

The chain combines TRBV5-1 with TRBJ2-2; the D gene is possibly TRBD2 (5 bases). This CDR3 spans 15 amino acids. V was trimmed by 0 bases and J by 7 bases, leaving 13 bases between them. From germline, CDR1 is SGHRS and CDR2 YFSETQ. CDR3 sequence reads: CASSLASGKDGELFF. The CDR3 region has the DNA TGCGCCAGCAGCTTGGCCTCGGGAAAGGACGGGGAGCTGTTTTTT. Using reference TRBV5-1 and TRBJ2-2 for the parts outside the CDR3, the full variable domain is KAGVTQTPRYLIKTRGQQVTLSCSPISGHRSVSWYQQTPGQGLQFLFEYFSETQRNKGNFPGRFSGRQFSNSRSEMNVSTLELGDSALYLCASSLASGKDGELFFGEGSRLTVL.

The chain uses TRBV4-1 and TRBJ2-7, with TRBD2 identical over 7 bases. The V segment lost 0 bases and the J segment 7 bases; nucleotides outside the gene matches: 6. The V gene's germline CDR1 is MGHRA and CDR2 YSYEKL. This CDR3 region has 14 residues. CDR3 loop: CASSQDKTSPEQYF. The CDR3 nucleotides read TGCGCCAGCAGCCAAGATAAGACTAGCCCGGAGCAGTACTTC.

In its sample, this clonotype was seen a few times. The junction departs from germline at one end; a sequencing error may be responsible. The V gene is TRBV14, the J gene TRBJ2-3; no firm D call. This CDR3 region has 12 residues. Germline V lookup: CDR1 SGHDN, CDR2 FVKESK. The CDR3 sequence: CASSQVGDTQYF. The CDR3 DNA reads as TGCGCCAGCAGCCAAGTGGGGGATACGCAGTATTTT.